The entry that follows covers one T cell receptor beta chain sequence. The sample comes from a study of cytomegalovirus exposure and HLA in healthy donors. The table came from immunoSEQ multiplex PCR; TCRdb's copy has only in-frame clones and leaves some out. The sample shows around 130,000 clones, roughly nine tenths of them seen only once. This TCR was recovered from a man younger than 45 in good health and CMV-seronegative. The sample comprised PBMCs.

In DNA, the CDR3 is TGTGCCAGCAGCTTACCGGGACAGATCTACGAGCAGTACTTC. Residues: CASSLPGQIYEQYF. J is TRBJ2-7 and V is TRBV7-2; 7 bases are a match to TRBD1. There are 14 residues in the CDR3. Losses at the gene ends were 2 bases for V and 3 bases for J; bases not matched to a gene: 4. CDR1 SGHTA and CDR2 FQGNSA come from the germline V gene.